This TCR beta chain appears in the sequencing data of a study of cytomegalovirus exposure and HLA in healthy donors. Germline-derived CDR1 and CDR2 are SGHDT and YYEEEE. V shed 0 bases and J 3 bases; nucleotides not matched to a gene: 8. This CDR3 is built from 16 residues. In the PCR, 60 Vbeta and 13 Jbeta primers were used. Sequencing was performed with immunoSEQ multiplex PCR; in TCRdb, only in-frame clones are kept and a portion is missing. The sample records around 78,000 clones, about 64% being singletons. The specimen was PBMCs. The chain is built from TRBV5-6 and TRBJ2-7; 8 bases align to TRBD2. The receptor's source is a man younger than 40 in good health and CMV-seropositive. The CDR3 here is CASSLVLSGSFYEQYF. DNA of the CDR3: TGTGCCAGCAGCTTGGTCTTGAGCGGGAGCTTCTACGAGCAGTACTTC.